This T cell receptor beta chain was identified in a study of shared T cell receptors in the human thymus. Only in-frame clones appear in the TCRdb table, and some are missing; sequencing was by immunoSEQ multiplex PCR. The table lists some 700,000 clones, around 87% of them singletons, with approximately 0.01% in the top ten. Trimming cost V 0 bases and J 1 base; bases outside gene matches: 11. The CDR3 consists of 18 residues. Germline CDR1 and CDR2: SGHRS and YFSETQ. The data also belong to a second study, concerning human thymus T cells. That paper notes: Immunologically healthy infants in Finland undergoing congenital heart defect surgery were the donors. In corrective heart surgery, resections were taken, and these provided the thymus tissue. There appeared to be biased usage of V and J genes in thymic and blood repertoires. Highly overlapping thymic repertoires in unrelated individuals were reported by related research.

V is TRBV5-1 and J is TRBJ2-3; 7 nucleotides line up with TRBD2. Source material: thymocytes. This receptor was identified in a boy younger than two with a congenital heart defect. In DNA form, the CDR3 reads TGCGCCAGCAGCTTGGCCGGGGGAGCGGGACCTCGCACAGATACGCAGTATTTT. Its translation: CASSLAGGAGPRTDTQYF.